This record concerns one TCR beta chain sequence. Antigen: not known. Profiled with immunoSEQ multiplex PCR; TCRdb holds only in-frame clones, not every one. The data contain about 3,200 clones, under 80% of them singletons. Trimming shortened V by 1 base and J by 1 base, and 4 bases separated the two germline ends. CDR1 and CDR2 from the germline V gene are SGHDT and YYEEEE. The CDR3 covers 13 residues. This entry comes from a study of CD8 T cell repertoires and HIV-1 epitope variants. Study as a whole: Each of Twenty-five Gag and Nef epitope peptides stimulated a separate culture. Study outcomes and limitations: This assay reports beta chains of antigen-expanded cells, not T cell function.

The chain employs TRBV5-6 and TRBJ2-3; D gene unclear. This clonotype was sampled from a male donor with HIV. The sample comprised cultured CD8+ T cells derived from PBMCs. In DNA, the CDR3 is TGTGCCAGCAGCTTGACAGGCACAGATACGCAGTATTTT. Residues: CASSLTGTDTQYF.